The rows below give T cell receptor beta chains drawn from one sample of a study of beta chain features in type 1 diabetes. Assay: immunoSEQ multiplex PCR; the TCRdb copy retains only in-frame clones and omits some. The table shows a few hundred thousand clones, with 7.5% to 10% occurring only once. Sequencing was carried out using naive CD4+ T cells from blood. These TCRs come from a woman between 18 and 29 years old in good health. The CDR3 runs from the conserved cysteine through the conserved F or W. The D gene is left open where the match is weak. Size is stated for part of the rows, as once, few or many counts, or as a class when the clone is expanded.

few,TRBV30,TRBD1,TRBJ1-1,TGTGCCTGGAGTGCAAACAGGGGAAGGCCTGAAGCTTTCTTT,CAWSANRGRPEAFF
.,TRBV5-6,TRBD1,TRBJ2-7,TGTGCCAGCAGCTACCCGACAGGGAGCCACGAGCAGTACTTC,CASSYPTGSHEQYF
many,TRBV15,TRBD2,TRBJ2-7,TGTGCCACCAGCAGAGAGGGCGGGGGTGCCTACGAGCAGTACTTC,CATSREGGGAYEQYF
.,TRBV18,TRBD1,TRBJ2-2,TGTGCCAGCTCACCAAGGGGACAGGGGAAGGCCGGGGAGCTGTTTTTT,CASSPRGQGKAGELFF
few,TRBV9,TRBD1,TRBJ1-1,TGTGCCAGCAGCGTAGCATTTAGACAGGGGGCTCCGACTGAAGCTTTCTTT,CASSVAFRQGAPTEAFF
.,TRBV7-9,.,TRBJ1-2,TGTGCCAGCAGCTCCCCCGTCGGCTACACCTTC,CASSSPVGYTF
.,TRBV10-2,.,TRBJ1-5,TGCGCCAGCAGTGCGCGGGGTAGCAATCAGCCCCAGCATTTT,CASSARGSNQPQHF
few,TRBV6-6,TRBD1,TRBJ1-4,TGTGCCAGCAGTTACGGACAGGGCCGAGAAAAACTGTTTTTT,CASSYGQGREKLFF
few,TRBV5-1,.,TRBJ2-3,TGCGCCAGCAGCTTGGACTCGGGGGCAGATACGCAGTATTTT,CASSLDSGADTQYF
.,TRBV19,TRBD2,TRBJ2-1,TGTGCCAGTAGTCCCTCTCTCACTAGCGGGAGTAACAATGAGCAGTTCTTC,CASSPSLTSGSNNEQFF
.,TRBV7-9,.,TRBJ1-3,TGTGCCAGCAGCTTACCGGGAAACACCATATATTTT,CASSLPGNTIYF
.,TRBV11-2,TRBD1,TRBJ2-2,TGTGCCAGCAGCTTACGACAGGGACACACCGGGGAGCTGTTTTTT,CASSLRQGHTGELFF
.,TRBV7-2,TRBD1,TRBJ2-6,TGTGCCAGCAGCCTATACAGGGGGTCGGGGGCCAACGTCCTGACTTTC,CASSLYRGSGANVLTF
.,TRBV5-6,.,TRBJ2-1,TGTGCCAGCAGCTTGGGGACCCGGGCTAGCCAGACGAATGAGCAGTTCTTC,CASSLGTRASQTNEQFF
.,TRBV14,.,TRBJ2-2,TGTGCCAGCAGCCAAGACAGTCGGAACACCGGGGAGCTGTTTTTT,CASSQDSRNTGELFF